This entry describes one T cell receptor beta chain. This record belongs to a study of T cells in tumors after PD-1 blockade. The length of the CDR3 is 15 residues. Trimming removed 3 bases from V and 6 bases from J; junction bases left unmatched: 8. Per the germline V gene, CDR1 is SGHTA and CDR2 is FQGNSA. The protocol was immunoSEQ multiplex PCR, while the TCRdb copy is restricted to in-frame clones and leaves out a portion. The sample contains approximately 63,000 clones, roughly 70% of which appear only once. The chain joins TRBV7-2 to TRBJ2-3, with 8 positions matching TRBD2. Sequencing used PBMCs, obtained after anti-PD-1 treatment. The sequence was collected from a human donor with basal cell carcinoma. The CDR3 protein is CASSFYGGVTDTQYF. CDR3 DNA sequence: TGTGCCAGCAGCTTTTACGGGGGGGTGACGGATACGCAGTATTTT.